What follows are 30 T cell receptor beta chains derived from one specimen sequenced in a study of T cell changes during pregnancy in multiple sclerosis. Method: immunoSEQ multiplex PCR; TCRdb's copy keeps in-frame clones and lacks some. The profile covers around 73,000 clones, with approximately 92% appearing a single time and 2.8% taken by the ten largest. The sequenced sample was peripheral blood, obtained in the third trimester of pregnancy. Source of these receptors: a female donor in good health, enrolled as a control in a pregnancy study.

The chain couples TRBV19 to TRBJ1-1; D gene ambiguous. V was cut by 3 bases and J by 3 bases, with 5 bases left in between. CDR1 LNHDA and CDR2 SQIVND come from the germline V gene (reference sequence). The CDR3 totals 12 residues. CDR3 amino acids: CASSIRDTEAFF. The CDR3 DNA reads as TGTGCCAGTAGTATTCGAGACACTGAAGCTTTCTTT.

This chain connects TRBV15 to TRBJ1-5, with a tentative D call TRBD1 (6 bases). Trimming removed 0 bases from V and 6 bases from J, with 12 bases in between. Germline V gene sequence: CDR1 LNHNV, CDR2 YYDKDF (reference sequence). This CDR3 spans 15 amino acids. The chain's CDR3 is CATSRDRGMSQPQHF. For the CDR3, the DNA is TGTGCCACCAGCAGAGATAGGGGGATGAGTCAGCCCCAGCATTTT.

V gene TRBV5-4 combines with J gene TRBJ1-1; D might be TRBD1 (6 bases). Trimming stripped 5 bases from V and 1 base from J, with 15 bases between. The germline CDR1 and CDR2 sequences are SGHNT and YYREEE (reference sequence). The CDR3 runs 15 residues. CDR3 in amino acids: CASSYIQGENTEAFF. The DNA for the CDR3 is TGTGCCAGCAGTTACATACAGGGAGAGAACACTGAAGCTTTCTTT.

For the CDR3, the DNA is TGTGCCAGCAGCTTGGAAGGGGGCGCCTACAATGAGCAGTTCTTC. Translating it yields CASSLEGGAYNEQFF. This rearrangement joins TRBV7-8 to TRBJ2-1, with 7 positions matching TRBD1. The CDR3 runs 15 residues. From germline, CDR1 is SGHVS and CDR2 FQNEAQ. Germline trimming cut 3 bases from V and 2 bases from J; bases unmatched to any gene: 4.

This clone turned up a few times. The gene calls are TRBV6-1 and TRBJ2-1; 11 nucleotides match TRBD1. The V gene's germline CDR1 is MNHNS and CDR2 SASEGT. This CDR3 spans 15 amino acids. V dropped 7 bases and J dropped 8; count of bases not matched to a gene: 10. The CDR3 region is CASIPGQGESDEQFF. CDR3 DNA: TGTGCCAGCATCCCGGGACAGGGGGAGTCCGATGAGCAGTTCTTC.

The rearrangement joins TRBV11-3 to TRBJ2-1; perhaps TRBD1 as D (5 bases). V was trimmed by 5 bases and J by 0 bases, leaving 17 bases between them. This CDR3 is built from 17 residues. Looked up from germline, CDR1 is SGHNT and CDR2 is YENEEA. This CDR3 reads CASSLRGRFPSYNEQFF. The CDR3 nucleotides are TGTGCCAGCAGCCTTAGGGGCCGGTTCCCCTCCTACAATGAGCAGTTCTTC.

The chain employs TRBV28 and TRBJ2-6; 7 nucleotides line up with TRBD1. This CDR3 is 15 amino acids long. The germline V gene encodes CDR1 MDHEN and CDR2 SYDVKM. J gave up 2 bases and V 6 bases, and 4 bases lay outside the gene matches. The CDR3 is CASRFQGAGANVLTF. Here the CDR3 DNA reads TGTGCCAGCAGGTTCCAGGGGGCTGGGGCCAACGTCCTGACTTTC. The whole variable domain, remainder taken from reference TRBV28 and TRBJ2-6, is DVKVTQSSRYLVKRTGEKVFLECVQDMDHENMFWYRQDPGLGLRLIYFSYDVKMKEKGDIPEGYSVSREKKERFSLILESASTNQTSMYLCASRFQGAGANVLTFGAGSRLTVL.

The genes are TRBV7-2 and TRBJ2-3; 9 positions match TRBD2. Germline trimming cut 3 bases from V and 4 bases from J; bases unmatched to any gene: 8. This CDR3 has 16 amino acids. CDR1 is SGHTA and CDR2 is FQGNSA in the germline V gene. The CDR3 loop reads CASSFIGGGGSDTQYF. The CDR3 nucleotides are TGTGCCAGCAGCTTCATCGGCGGGGGGGGGTCAGATACGCAGTATTTT.

The V call is TRBV27, the J call TRBJ2-5, with TRBD2 identical over 7 bases. Germline V gives CDR1 MNHEY, CDR2 SMNVEV (reference sequence). The CDR3 runs to 13 residues. After removal of 4 bases from V and 5 bases from J, the junction contained 4 bases not matched to a gene. CDR3 region: CASSSWGGETQYF. The CDR3 DNA is TGTGCCAGCAGTTCCTGGGGGGGTGAGACCCAGTACTTC.

This chain connects TRBV20-1 to TRBJ2-3; D gene unclear. The CDR3 has 10 residues. Germline assignment: CDR1 DFQATT and CDR2 SNEGSKA (reference sequence). The CDR3 bases are TGCAGCCTACCGGGAGATACGCAGTATTTT. This codes for CSLPGDTQYF.

This chain joins TRBV7-9 and TRBJ2-7; D may be TRBD2 (6 bases). Germline V gene data show CDR1 as SEHNR and CDR2 as FQNEAQ (reference sequence). V was cut by 6 bases and J by 6 bases, with 15 bases left in between. CDR3 size: 13 residues. The CDR3 reads CASRDGGGGEQYF. The CDR3, as DNA: TGTGCCAGCAGAGACGGGGGAGGTGGCGAGCAGTACTTC.

J is TRBJ2-7 and V is TRBV5-4, with D tentatively TRBD2 (6 bases). The germline CDR1 and CDR2 sequences are SGHNT and YYREEE (reference sequence). The CDR3 runs to 15 residues. The V end lost 5 bases, the J end lost 3 bases, and 18 bases lay between the germline ends. CDR3 amino acids: CASSYDRLGGYEQYF. The CDR3 DNA reads TGTGCCAGCAGTTATGACCGGTTGGGGGGCTACGAGCAGTACTTC.

The CDR3 DNA is TGCAGCGGTATCGCGAACACCGGGGAGCTGTTTTTT. Its protein is CSGIANTGELFF. This chain links TRBV29-1 with TRBJ2-2, with unresolved D. CDR1 is SQVTM and CDR2 is ANQGSEA in the germline V gene. Trimming removed 7 bases at V and 0 bases at J, with 6 bases between. This CDR3 comprises 12 residues.

This sequence joins TRBV9 and TRBJ2-5; 8 bases match TRBD2. Looked up from germline, CDR1 is SGDLS and CDR2 is YYNGEE. The CDR3 is 15 residues long. V shed 3 bases and J 1 base; nucleotides not matched to a gene: 5. The CDR3 nucleotides are TGTGCCAGCAGCGGATCTAGCGGGCCCCAAGAGACCCAGTACTTC. Its translation is CASSGSSGPQETQYF.

This chain connects TRBV11-2 to TRBJ2-1; weak D call: TRBD1 (5 bases). V shed 2 bases and J shed 5 bases, with 16 bases lying between them. Germline CDR1 is SGHAT and CDR2 is FQNNGV. CDR3 length: 16 amino acids. The DNA for the CDR3 is TGTGCCAGCAGCTTATCCACCCCAGGGCGGAACAATGAGCAGTTCTTC. This translates into CASSLSTPGRNNEQFF.

The chain couples TRBV5-1 to TRBJ2-7, with a possible D match to TRBD2 (5 bases). This CDR3 is built from 14 residues. With 0 bases removed from V and 3 bases from J, the gap between germline ends came to 10 bases. From germline, CDR1 is SGHRS and CDR2 YFSETQ. The CDR3 nucleotides are TGCGCCAGCAGCTTGGCGGGGTCGTTCTACGAGCAGTACTTC. Amino acid sequence: CASSLAGSFYEQYF.

In nucleotides, the CDR3 is TGTGCCAGTAGTGAGACTAGCTCCCCCTACAATGAGCAGTTCTTC. It translates to CASSETSSPYNEQFF. This rearrangement joins TRBV19 to TRBJ2-1; TRBD2 aligns across 7 bases. The V gene's germline CDR1 is LNHDA and CDR2 SQIVND (reference sequence). With 5 bases clipped from V and 2 bases from J, the junction kept 6 bases outside the gene matches. The CDR3 is 15 residues long. The variable domain in full, with the rest retrieved from reference TRBV19 and TRBJ2-1, is DGGITQSPKYLFRKEGQNVTLSCEQNLNHDAMYWYRQDPGQGLRLIYYSQIVNDFQKGDIAEGYSVSREKKESFPLTVTSAQKNPTAFYLCASSETSSPYNEQFFGPGTRLTVL.

The rearrangement joins TRBV9 to TRBJ2-1; possible D gene TRBD2, 6 bases. In germline, CDR1 is SGDLS, CDR2 YYNGEE. CDR3 length equals 16 residues. Between the trimmed V and J ends, which lost 0 bases and 0 bases, there was a span of 10 bases. CDR3 nucleotide sequence: TGTGCCAGCAGCGTAGTAGCGGAGATCTCCTACAATGAGCAGTTCTTC. This gives the protein CASSVVAEISYNEQFF.

This chain links TRBV10-1 with TRBJ2-7; TRBD1 matches 7 bases. The CDR3 runs to 14 residues. The ends lost 1 base at V and 7 bases at J; junction bases unmatched: 7. Germline CDR1 reads WNHNN; CDR2 reads SYGVQD (reference sequence). CDR3 sequence: CASSEYRGPLEQYF. The DNA of the CDR3 is TGCGCCAGCAGTGAGTACAGGGGCCCGCTGGAGCAGTACTTC.

The rearrangement joins TRBV11-3 to TRBJ2-7; 7 nucleotides agree with TRBD1. The V gene end was trimmed by 4 bases and the J gene end by 4 bases; junction bases not matched to a gene: 13. Germline CDR1 and CDR2: SGHNT and YENEEA. The CDR3 is 16 amino acids. The CDR3 here is CASSSAGQAGDYEQYF. CDR3 DNA: TGTGCCAGCAGCTCTGCCGGACAGGCTGGGGATTACGAGCAGTACTTC.

In its sample, this clone was seen once. This rearrangement joins TRBV7-9 to TRBJ1-5, with D hard to call. V lost 1 base to trimming and J lost 9 bases, with 7 bases between them. Germline CDR1 SEHNR, CDR2 FQNEAQ (reference sequence). This CDR3 has 12 residues. The CDR3 loop reads CASSLGASPQHF. Here the CDR3 DNA reads TGTGCCAGCAGCTTAGGAGCTTCGCCCCAGCATTTT. Full variable domain (missing parts from reference TRBV7-9 and TRBJ1-5): DTGVSQNPRHKITKRGQNVTFRCDPISEHNRLYWYRQTLGQGPEFLTYFQNEAQLEKSRLLSDRFSAERPKGSFSTLEIQRTEQGDSAMYLCASSLGASPQHFGDGTRLSIL.

There are a few counts of this clone. V usage is TRBV27 and J usage is TRBJ1-6; D is unresolved. There are 13 residues in the CDR3. The germline V and J ends were trimmed by 4 bases and 10 bases, with 11 bases remaining between them. Germline loops: CDR1 MNHEY, CDR2 SMNVEV (reference sequence). CDR3 nucleotides: TGTGCCAGCAGTTGGGAGGGAGGATCACCCCTCCACTTT. As protein: CASSWEGGSPLHF.

The table lists this clone with a few counts. The chain carries TRBV7-9 and TRBJ1-4, with no clear D. This CDR3 comprises 13 residues. Germline V CDR1 and CDR2: SEHNR, FQNEAQ (reference sequence). The V gene lost 1 base and the J gene lost 4 bases, with 4 bases spanning the gap. The CDR3 bases are TGTGCCAGCAGCTTAGGGCTTAATGAAAAACTGTTTTTT. It translates to CASSLGLNEKLFF. Together with reference TRBV7-9 and TRBJ1-4, the CDR3 gives the full variable domain: DTGVSQNPRHKITKRGQNVTFRCDPISEHNRLYWYRQTLGQGPEFLTYFQNEAQLEKSRLLSDRFSAERPKGSFSTLEIQRTEQGDSAMYLCASSLGLNEKLFFGSGTQLSVL.

The table lists this clone with a count of one. V and J are TRBV7-2 and TRBJ2-7, with 14 bases aligning to TRBD2. CDR1 SGHTA and CDR2 FQGNSA come from the germline V gene. CDR3 size: 14 residues. V trimming: 5 bases; J trimming: 7 bases; junction bases outside the gene matches: 4. The CDR3 protein is CASSPGLAGVEQYF. The CDR3 region has the DNA TGTGCCAGCAGCCCGGGACTAGCGGGAGTTGAGCAGTACTTC.

The chain employs TRBV6-1 and TRBJ1-2; tentatively, D is TRBD1 (6 bases). V lost 6 bases and J 6 bases, leaving 17 bases between the germline ends. The germline V gene has CDR1 MNHNS and CDR2 SASEGT. The CDR3 spans 14 residues. The CDR3 DNA follows: TGTGCCAGCAGCCCGACAGGTATTCGGGATGGCTACACCTTC. Translated, it gives CASSPTGIRDGYTF.

Points on this clone: The junction departs from the called germline gene at one end, perhaps through a read error. This chain connects TRBV18 to TRBJ2-5; tentative D call: TRBD1 (5 bases). Germline lookup yields CDR1 KGHSH and CDR2 LQKENI. This CDR3 has 14 residues. CDR3 coding DNA: TGTGCCAGCTCGCCACGTACAGGACCGGAGACCCAGTACTTC. It yields the protein CASSPRTGPETQYF.

This chain connects TRBV7-9 to TRBJ1-2, with D perhaps matching TRBD1 (5 bases). The V end was cut by 5 bases, the J end by 4 bases, with 11 bases between. The CDR3 sequence is 13 residues long. From germline, CDR1 is SEHNR and CDR2 FQNEAQ (reference sequence). The CDR3 loop reads CASSQGGSYGYTF. CDR3 coding DNA: TGTGCCAGCAGCCAGGGCGGGAGCTATGGCTACACCTTC.

The V and J genes are TRBV10-3 and TRBJ2-5; 10 bases match TRBD2. CDR3 length: 14 residues. Per the germline V gene, CDR1 is ENHRY and CDR2 is SYGVKD. J gave up 4 bases and V 3 bases, and 2 bases lay outside the gene matches. The CDR3 loop reads CAISDVAGGETQYF. The CDR3 nucleotides read TGTGCCATCAGTGATGTAGCGGGAGGAGAGACCCAGTACTTC.

This chain links TRBV19 with TRBJ2-1; TRBD2 might be the D (6 bases). CDR1 and CDR2 from the germline V gene are LNHDA and SQIVND (reference sequence). This CDR3 comprises 13 residues. V was pared by 6 bases and J by 0 bases, with 6 bases between. The CDR3 region is CASSGSSYNEQFF. The CDR3 nucleotides read TGTGCCAGTAGCGGGAGCTCCTACAATGAGCAGTTCTTC.

The chain couples TRBV25-1 to TRBJ2-7; 8 nucleotides match TRBD1. CDR1 and CDR2 from the germline V gene are MGHDK and SYGVNS. CDR3 length: 13 amino acids. The J segment lost 6 bases and the V segment lost 6 bases, leaving 7 bases of the junction unmatched. Here the CDR3 reads CASRGQGKGEQYF. The CDR3 DNA sequence: TGTGCCAGCAGAGGACAGGGTAAGGGCGAGCAGTACTTC.